This T cell receptor beta chain was observed in a study of beta chain features in type 1 diabetes. Findings and limits, study-wide: Insertions at VDJ junctions were less frequent in type 1 diabetes patients. These patients also deleted more nucleotides at the same junctions. When cDNA is sequenced, cells with high TCR expression could be over-represented.

A remark on this clone: Antigen unknown.

The entirety of the isolated RNA underwent reverse transcription, so expressed TCRB transcripts were sequenced. The protocol was immunoSEQ multiplex PCR, while the TCRdb copy is restricted to in-frame clones and leaves out a portion. The table shows roughly 450,000 clones, with over 10% occurring only once. Deletions cut 0 bases from V and 6 bases from J, with 10 bases between. Germline-derived CDR1 and CDR2 are SGDLS and YYNGEE. This CDR3 region has 13 residues. On average, the one heparinised blood draw given by each donor was roughly 100 mL. This chain uses TRBV9 with TRBJ2-7; tentative D call: TRBD1 (5 bases). This receptor was identified in a woman aged 18-35 years in good health. The sample consisted of naive CD4+ T cells from blood. The CDR3 nucleotides read TGTGCCAGCAGCGTAGGCCTCCAGGGCGAGCAGTACTTC. Translated: CASSVGLQGEQYF.